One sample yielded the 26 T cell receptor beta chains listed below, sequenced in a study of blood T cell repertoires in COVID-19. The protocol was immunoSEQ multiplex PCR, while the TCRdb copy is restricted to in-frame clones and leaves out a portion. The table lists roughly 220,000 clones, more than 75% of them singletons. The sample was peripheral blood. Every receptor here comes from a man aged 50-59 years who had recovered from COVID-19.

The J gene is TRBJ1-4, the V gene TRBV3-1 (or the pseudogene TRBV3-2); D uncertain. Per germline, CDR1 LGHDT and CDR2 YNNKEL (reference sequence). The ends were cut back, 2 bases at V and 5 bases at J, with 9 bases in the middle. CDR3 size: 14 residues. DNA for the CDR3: TGTGCCAGCAGCCAATCGGCGGCAAATGAAAAACTGTTTTTT. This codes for CASSQSAANEKLFF.

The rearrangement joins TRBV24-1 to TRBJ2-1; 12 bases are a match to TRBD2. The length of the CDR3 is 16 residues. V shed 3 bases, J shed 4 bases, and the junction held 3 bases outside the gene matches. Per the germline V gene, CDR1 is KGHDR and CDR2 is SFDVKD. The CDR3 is CATSDPTSGRYNEQFF. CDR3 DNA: TGTGCCACCAGTGATCCAACTAGCGGGAGGTACAATGAGCAGTTCTTC.

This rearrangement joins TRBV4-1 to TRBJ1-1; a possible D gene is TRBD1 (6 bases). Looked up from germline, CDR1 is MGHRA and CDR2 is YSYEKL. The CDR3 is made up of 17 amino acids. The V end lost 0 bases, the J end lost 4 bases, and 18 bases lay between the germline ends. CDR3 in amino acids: CASSQDQGNVLGTEAFF. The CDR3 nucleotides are TGCGCCAGCAGCCAAGATCAGGGGAATGTTTTGGGCACTGAAGCTTTCTTT.

The CDR3, as DNA: TGTGCCAGCAGCTTAGTTCTAGCGGGCGCTTCGAACATTCAGTACTTC. This codes for CASSLVLAGASNIQYF. This rearrangement joins TRBV7-9 to TRBJ2-4, with TRBD2 matching 8 bases. Germline assignment: CDR1 SEHNR and CDR2 FQNEAQ (reference sequence). This CDR3 spans 16 amino acids. The trim removed 1 base at V and 7 bases at J, leaving 9 bases unmatched.

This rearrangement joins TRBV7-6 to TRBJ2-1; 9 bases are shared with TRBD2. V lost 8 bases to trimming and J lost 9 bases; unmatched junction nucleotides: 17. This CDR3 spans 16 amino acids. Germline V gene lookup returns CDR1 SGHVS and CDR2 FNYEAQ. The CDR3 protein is CASSPGAGGPLSEQFF. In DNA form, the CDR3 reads TGTGCCAGCTCACCAGGTGCGGGAGGGCCTTTAAGTGAGCAGTTCTTC.

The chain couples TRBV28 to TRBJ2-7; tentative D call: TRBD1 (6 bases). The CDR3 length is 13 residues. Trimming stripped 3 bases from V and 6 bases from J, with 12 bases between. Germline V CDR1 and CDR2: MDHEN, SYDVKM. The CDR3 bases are TGTGCCAGCAGTTTCTACAGGGTAGGCGAGCAGTACTTC. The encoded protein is CASSFYRVGEQYF.

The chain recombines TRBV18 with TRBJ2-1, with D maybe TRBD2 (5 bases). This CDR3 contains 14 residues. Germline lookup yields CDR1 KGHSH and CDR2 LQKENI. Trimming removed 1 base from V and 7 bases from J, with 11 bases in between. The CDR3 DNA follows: TGTGCCAGCTCACCACAGGGAGTACTGAATGAGCAGTTCTTC. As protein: CASSPQGVLNEQFF.

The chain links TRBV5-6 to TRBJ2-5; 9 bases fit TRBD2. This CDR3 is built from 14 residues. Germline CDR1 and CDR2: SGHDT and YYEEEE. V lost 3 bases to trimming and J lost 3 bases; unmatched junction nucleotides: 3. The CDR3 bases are TGTGCCAGCAGCTCGCGACTAGCGGAAGAGACCCAGTACTTC. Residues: CASSSRLAEETQYF.

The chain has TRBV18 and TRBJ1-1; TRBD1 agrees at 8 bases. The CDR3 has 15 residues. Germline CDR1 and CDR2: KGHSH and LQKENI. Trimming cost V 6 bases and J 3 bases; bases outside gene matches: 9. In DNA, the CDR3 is TGTGCCAGCTCCCGAGTCCCACAGGGGGACACTGAAGCTTTCTTT. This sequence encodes CASSRVPQGDTEAFF.

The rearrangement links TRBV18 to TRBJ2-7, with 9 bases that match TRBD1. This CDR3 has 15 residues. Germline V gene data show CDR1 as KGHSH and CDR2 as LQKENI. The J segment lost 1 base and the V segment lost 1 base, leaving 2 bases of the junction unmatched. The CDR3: CASSPQGQGSYEQYF. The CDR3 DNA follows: TGTGCCAGCTCACCACAGGGACAGGGATCCTACGAGCAGTACTTC.

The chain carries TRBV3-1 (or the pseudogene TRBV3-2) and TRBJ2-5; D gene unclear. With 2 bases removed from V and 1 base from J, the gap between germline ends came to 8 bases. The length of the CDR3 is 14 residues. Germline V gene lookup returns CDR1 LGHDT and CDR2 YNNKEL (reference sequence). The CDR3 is CASSQLTLQETQYF. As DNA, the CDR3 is TGTGCCAGCAGCCAACTAACCCTCCAAGAGACCCAGTACTTC.

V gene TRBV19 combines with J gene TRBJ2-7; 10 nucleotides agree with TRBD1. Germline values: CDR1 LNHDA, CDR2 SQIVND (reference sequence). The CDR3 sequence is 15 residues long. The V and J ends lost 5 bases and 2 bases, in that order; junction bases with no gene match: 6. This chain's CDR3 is CASSAGTGEPYEQYF. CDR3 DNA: TGTGCCAGTAGTGCCGGGACAGGGGAACCCTACGAGCAGTACTTC.

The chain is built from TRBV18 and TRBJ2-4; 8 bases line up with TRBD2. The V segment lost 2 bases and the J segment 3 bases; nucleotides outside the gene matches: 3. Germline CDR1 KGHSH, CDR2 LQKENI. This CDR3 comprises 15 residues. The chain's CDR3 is CASSPGAGGKNIQYF. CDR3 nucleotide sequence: TGTGCCAGCTCACCAGGCGCGGGAGGCAAAAACATTCAGTACTTC.

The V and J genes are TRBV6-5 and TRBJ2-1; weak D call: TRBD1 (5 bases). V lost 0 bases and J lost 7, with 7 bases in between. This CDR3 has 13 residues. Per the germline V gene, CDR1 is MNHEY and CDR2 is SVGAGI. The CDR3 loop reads CASSYSGQNEQFF. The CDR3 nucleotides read TGTGCCAGCAGTTACTCGGGGCAGAATGAGCAGTTCTTC.

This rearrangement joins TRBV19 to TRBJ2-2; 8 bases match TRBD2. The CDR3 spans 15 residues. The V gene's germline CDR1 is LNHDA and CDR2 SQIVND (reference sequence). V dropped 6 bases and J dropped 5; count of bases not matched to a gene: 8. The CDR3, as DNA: TGTGCCAGTAGCCCCGGGACTAGTAAGACCGGGGAGCTGTTTTTT. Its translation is CASSPGTSKTGELFF.

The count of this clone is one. For the CDR3, the DNA is TGTGCCAGCATAAAGTGGGGGGTTAATGAGCAGTTCTTC. Amino acid sequence: CASIKWGVNEQFF. The chain recombines TRBV6-5 with TRBJ2-1; weak D call: TRBD2 (6 bases). This CDR3 is built from 13 residues. CDR1 and CDR2 (germline): MNHEY, SVGAGI. V lost 7 bases, J lost 7 bases, and 14 bases lay in between.

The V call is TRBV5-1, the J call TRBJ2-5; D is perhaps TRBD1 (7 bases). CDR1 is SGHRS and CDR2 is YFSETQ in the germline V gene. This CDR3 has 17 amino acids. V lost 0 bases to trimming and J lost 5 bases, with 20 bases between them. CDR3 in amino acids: CASSLGTGGLLRETQYF. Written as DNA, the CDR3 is TGCGCCAGCAGCTTGGGGACAGGAGGGCTCCTGAGGGAGACCCAGTACTTC.

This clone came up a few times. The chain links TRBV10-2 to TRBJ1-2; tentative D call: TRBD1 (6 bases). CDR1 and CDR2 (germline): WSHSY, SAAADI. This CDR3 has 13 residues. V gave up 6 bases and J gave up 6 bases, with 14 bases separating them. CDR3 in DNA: TGCGCCAGCAGCGTGGGAGGGGGGGATGGCTACACCTTC. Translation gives CASSVGGGDGYTF.

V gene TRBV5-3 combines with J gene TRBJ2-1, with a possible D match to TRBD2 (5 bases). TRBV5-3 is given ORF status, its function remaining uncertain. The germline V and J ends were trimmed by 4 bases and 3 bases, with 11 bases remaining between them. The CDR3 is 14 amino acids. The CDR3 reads CARSQTGNYNEQFF. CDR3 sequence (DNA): TGTGCCAGAAGCCAAACCGGGAACTACAATGAGCAGTTCTTC.

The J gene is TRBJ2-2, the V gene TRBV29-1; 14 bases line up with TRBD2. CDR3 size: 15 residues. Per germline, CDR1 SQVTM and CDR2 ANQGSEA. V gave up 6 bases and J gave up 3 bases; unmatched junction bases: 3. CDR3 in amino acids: CSVTSGRADTGELFF. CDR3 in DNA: TGCAGCGTGACTAGCGGGAGGGCCGACACCGGGGAGCTGTTTTTT.

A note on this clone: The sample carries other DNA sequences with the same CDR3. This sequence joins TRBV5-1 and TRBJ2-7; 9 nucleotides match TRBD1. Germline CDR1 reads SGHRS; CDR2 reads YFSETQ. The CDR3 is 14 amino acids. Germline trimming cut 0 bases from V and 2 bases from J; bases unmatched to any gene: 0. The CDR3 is CASSLGQGAYEQYF. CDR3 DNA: TGCGCCAGCAGCTTGGGACAGGGGGCCTACGAGCAGTACTTC.

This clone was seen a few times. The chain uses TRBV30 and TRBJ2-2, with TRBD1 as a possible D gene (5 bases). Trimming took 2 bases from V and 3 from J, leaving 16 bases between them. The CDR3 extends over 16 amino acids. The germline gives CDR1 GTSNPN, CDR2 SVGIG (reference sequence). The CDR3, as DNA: TGTGCCTGGAGTCCCAGGCAGGGTTCCTACACCGGGGAGCTGTTTTTT. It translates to CAWSPRQGSYTGELFF.

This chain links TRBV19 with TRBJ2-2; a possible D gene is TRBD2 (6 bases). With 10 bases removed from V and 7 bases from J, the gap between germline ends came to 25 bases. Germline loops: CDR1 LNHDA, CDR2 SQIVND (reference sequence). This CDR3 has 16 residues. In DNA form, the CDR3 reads TGTGCCACCTCCCGGGGGAGATCCCCTAGTGGCGGGGAGCTGTTTTTT. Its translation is CATSRGRSPSGGELFF.

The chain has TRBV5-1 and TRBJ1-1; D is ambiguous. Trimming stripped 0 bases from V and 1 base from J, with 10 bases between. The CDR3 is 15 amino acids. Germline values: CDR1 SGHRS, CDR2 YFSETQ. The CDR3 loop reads CASSLVAVGNTEAFF. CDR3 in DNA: TGCGCCAGCAGCTTGGTTGCGGTGGGGAACACTGAAGCTTTCTTT.

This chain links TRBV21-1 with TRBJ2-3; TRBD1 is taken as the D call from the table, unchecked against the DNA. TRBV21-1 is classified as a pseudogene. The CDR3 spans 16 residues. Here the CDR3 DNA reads TGTGCCAGCAGCGACCGGGACAGGGGCTGCACAGATACGCAGTATTTT. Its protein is CASSDRDRGCTDTQYF.

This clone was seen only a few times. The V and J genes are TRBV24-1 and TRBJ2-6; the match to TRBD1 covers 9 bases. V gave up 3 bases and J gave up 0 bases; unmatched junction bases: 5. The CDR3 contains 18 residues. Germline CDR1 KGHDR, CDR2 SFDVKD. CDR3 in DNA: TGTGCCACCAGTGATGGACAGGGGACTCGCTCTGGGGCCAACGTCCTGACTTTC. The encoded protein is CATSDGQGTRSGANVLTF.